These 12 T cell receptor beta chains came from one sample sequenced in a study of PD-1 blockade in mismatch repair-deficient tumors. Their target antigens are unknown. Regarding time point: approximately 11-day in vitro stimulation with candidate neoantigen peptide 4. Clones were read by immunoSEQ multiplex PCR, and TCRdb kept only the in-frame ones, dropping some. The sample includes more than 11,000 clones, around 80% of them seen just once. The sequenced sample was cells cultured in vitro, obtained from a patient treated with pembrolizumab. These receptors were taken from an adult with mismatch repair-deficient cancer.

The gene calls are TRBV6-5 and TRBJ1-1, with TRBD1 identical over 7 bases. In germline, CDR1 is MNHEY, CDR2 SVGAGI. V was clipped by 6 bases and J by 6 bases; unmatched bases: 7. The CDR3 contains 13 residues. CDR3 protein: CASSPQGIAEAFF. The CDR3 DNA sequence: TGTGCCAGCAGCCCACAGGGGATCGCTGAAGCTTTCTTT.

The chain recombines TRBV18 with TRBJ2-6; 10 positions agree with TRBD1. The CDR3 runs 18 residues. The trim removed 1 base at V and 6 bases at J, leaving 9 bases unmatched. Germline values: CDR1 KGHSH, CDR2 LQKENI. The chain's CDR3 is CASSPLGQGTLKANVLTF. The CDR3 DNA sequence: TGTGCCAGCTCACCACTGGGACAGGGGACGTTAAAGGCCAACGTCCTGACTTTC.

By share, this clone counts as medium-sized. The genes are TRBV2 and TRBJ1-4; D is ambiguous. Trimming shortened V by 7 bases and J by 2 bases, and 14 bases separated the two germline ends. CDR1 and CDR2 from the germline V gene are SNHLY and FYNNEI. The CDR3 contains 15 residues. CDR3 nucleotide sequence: TGTGCCAGCACCGCACTCCGGGCGACTAATGAAAAACTGTTTTTT. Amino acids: CASTALRATNEKLFF.

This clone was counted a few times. CDR3 in DNA: TGCGCCAGCAGCTTGGACCTAATAGCGGGTGAAAAACTGTTTTTT. It yields the protein CASSLDLIAGEKLFF. The V call is TRBV5-1, the J call TRBJ1-4, with unresolved D. V was trimmed by 0 bases and J by 7 bases, leaving 13 bases between them. Germline lookup yields CDR1 SGHRS and CDR2 YFSETQ. The CDR3 extends over 15 amino acids. The full variable domain, its missing parts supplied by reference TRBV5-1 and TRBJ1-4, is KAGVTQTPRYLIKTRGQQVTLSCSPISGHRSVSWYQQTPGQGLQFLFEYFSETQRNKGNFPGRFSGRQFSNSRSEMNVSTLELGDSALYLCASSLDLIAGEKLFFGSGTQLSVL.

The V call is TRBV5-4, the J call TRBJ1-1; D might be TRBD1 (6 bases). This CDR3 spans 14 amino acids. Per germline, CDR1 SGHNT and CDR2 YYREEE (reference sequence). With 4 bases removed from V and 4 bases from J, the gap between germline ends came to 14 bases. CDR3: CASSPQGLVTEAFF. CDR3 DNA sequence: TGTGCCAGCAGCCCACAGGGTTTGGTCACTGAAGCTTTCTTT.

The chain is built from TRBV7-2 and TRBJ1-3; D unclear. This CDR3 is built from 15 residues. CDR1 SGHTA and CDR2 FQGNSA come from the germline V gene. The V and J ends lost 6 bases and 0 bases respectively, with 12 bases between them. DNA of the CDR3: TGTGCCAGCAGGCACCAAGGGTTCTCTGGAAACACCATATATTTT. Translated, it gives CASRHQGFSGNTIYF. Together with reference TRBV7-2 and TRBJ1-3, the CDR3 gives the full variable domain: GAGVSQSPSNKVTEKGKDVELRCDPISGHTALYWYRQSLGQGLEFLIYFQGNSAPDKSGLPSDRFSAERTGGSVSTLTIQRTQQEDSAVYLCASRHQGFSGNTIYFGEGSWLTVV.

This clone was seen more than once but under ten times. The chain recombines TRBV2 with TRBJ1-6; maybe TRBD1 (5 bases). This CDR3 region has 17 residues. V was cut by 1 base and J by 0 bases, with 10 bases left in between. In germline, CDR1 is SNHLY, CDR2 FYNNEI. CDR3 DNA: TGTGCCAGCAGTGAAGAGGGGCCTAGCTCCTATAATTCACCCCTCCACTTT. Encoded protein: CASSEEGPSSYNSPLHF. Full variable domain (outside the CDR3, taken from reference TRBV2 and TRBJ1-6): EPEVTQTPSHQVTQMGQEVILRCVPISNHLYFYWYRQILGQKVEFLVSFYNNEISEKSEIFDDQFSVERPDGSNFTLKIRSTKLEDSAMYFCASSEEGPSSYNSPLHFGNGTRLTVT.

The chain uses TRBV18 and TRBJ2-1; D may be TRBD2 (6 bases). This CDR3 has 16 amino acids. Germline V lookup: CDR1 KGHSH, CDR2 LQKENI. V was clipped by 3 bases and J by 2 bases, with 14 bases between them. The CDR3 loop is CASSPGGARTYNEQFF. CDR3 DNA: TGTGCCAGCTCACCCGGGGGAGCGAGAACCTACAATGAGCAGTTCTTC.

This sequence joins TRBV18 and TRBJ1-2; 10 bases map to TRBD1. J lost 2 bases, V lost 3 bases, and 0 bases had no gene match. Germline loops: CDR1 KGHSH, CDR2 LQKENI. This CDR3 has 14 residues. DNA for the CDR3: TGTGCCAGCTCACCGGGACAGGGGAACTATGGCTACACCTTC. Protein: CASSPGQGNYGYTF. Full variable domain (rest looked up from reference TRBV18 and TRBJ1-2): NAGVMQNPRHLVRRRGQEARLRCSPMKGHSHVYWYRQLPEEGLKFMVYLQKENIIDESGMPKERFSAEFPKEGPSILRIQQVVRGDSAAYFCASSPGQGNYGYTFGSGTRLTVV.

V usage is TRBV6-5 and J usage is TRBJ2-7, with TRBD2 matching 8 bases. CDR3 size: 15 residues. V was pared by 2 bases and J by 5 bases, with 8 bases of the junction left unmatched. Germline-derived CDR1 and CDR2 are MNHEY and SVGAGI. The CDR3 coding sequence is TGTGCCAGCAGTTACCTGGGCACGGGAGGGAACGAGCAGTACTTC. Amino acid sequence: CASSYLGTGGNEQYF.

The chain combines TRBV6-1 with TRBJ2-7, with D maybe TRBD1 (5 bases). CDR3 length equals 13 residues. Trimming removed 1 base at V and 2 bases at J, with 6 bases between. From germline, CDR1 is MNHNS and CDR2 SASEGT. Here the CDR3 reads CASSEVQAYEQYF. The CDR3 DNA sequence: TGTGCCAGCAGTGAAGTACAGGCCTACGAGCAGTACTTC.

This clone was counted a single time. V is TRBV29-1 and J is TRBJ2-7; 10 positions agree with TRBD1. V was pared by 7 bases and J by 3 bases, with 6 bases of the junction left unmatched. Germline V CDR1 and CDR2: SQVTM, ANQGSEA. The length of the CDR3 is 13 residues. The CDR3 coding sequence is TGCAGCGCATCCGGACAGGGGGTCTACGAGCAGTACTTC. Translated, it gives CSASGQGVYEQYF.